These 18 T cell receptor beta chains were all obtained from the same sample, sequenced in a study of tumor-infiltrating lymphocytes in localized non-small cell lung cancer. Generated by immunoSEQ multiplex PCR, the TCRdb table keeps only in-frame clones and is missing some. Of about 8,900 clones in the sample, around 62% were seen once. Sequenced input: uninvolved lung tissue not adjacent to the tumor. These receptors were obtained from a human donor with non-small cell lung cancer.

The V call is TRBV29-1, the J call TRBJ2-2; D possibly matches TRBD1 or TRBD2 (5 bases each). Trimming took off 1 base at V and 6 bases at J, with 12 bases between the two ends. This CDR3 is 14 amino acids long. Germline CDR1 reads SQVTM; CDR2 reads ANQGSEA. The CDR3 DNA reads as TGCAGCGTTGAAGGGGACGGAGTAGCCGGGGAGCTGTTTTTT. Its protein is CSVEGDGVAGELFF.

V is TRBV4-3 and J is TRBJ1-1; possibly TRBD1 for D (6 bases). Per the germline V gene, CDR1 is LGHNA and CDR2 is YSLEER. Trimming pared 6 bases from V and 7 bases from J, leaving 15 bases between. The CDR3 runs to 13 residues. The CDR3 DNA follows: TGCGCCAGCAGACAAAACCAGGGGTATGAAGCTTTCTTT. As protein: CASRQNQGYEAFF.

The gene calls are TRBV29-1 and TRBJ2-1; tentative D call: TRBD2 (6 bases). The CDR3 length is 14 residues. V lost 6 bases and J 7 bases, leaving 19 bases between the germline ends. Germline V CDR1 and CDR2: SQVTM, ANQGSEA. For the CDR3, the DNA is TGCAGCGTCTACAGGCTAGCGAGTTGGAATGAGCAGTTCTTC. Amino acids: CSVYRLASWNEQFF.

This clone has a handful of counts. V is TRBV28 and J is TRBJ1-1; the D is unclear. V lost 8 bases and J 6 bases, leaving 10 bases between the germline ends. In germline, CDR1 is MDHEN, CDR2 SYDVKM. The CDR3 spans 11 residues. The CDR3 is CASFRGAEAFF. As DNA, the CDR3 is TGTGCCAGCTTCAGAGGCGCTGAAGCTTTCTTT.

The V call is TRBV9, the J call TRBJ2-1, with TRBD1 matching 7 bases. CDR1 is SGDLS and CDR2 is YYNGEE in the germline V gene. The CDR3 is made up of 12 amino acids. The V segment lost 3 bases and the J segment 8 bases; nucleotides outside the gene matches: 2. The CDR3 spells CASSEQGYEQFF. The CDR3 region has the DNA TGTGCCAGCAGCGAACAGGGGTATGAGCAGTTCTTC. Drawing the rest from reference TRBV9 and TRBJ2-1, the complete variable domain is DSGVTQTPKHLITATGQRVTLRCSPRSGDLSVYWYQQSLDQGLQFLIQYYNGEERAKGNILERFSAQQFPDLHSELNLSSLELGDSALYFCASSEQGYEQFFGPGTRLTVL.

The chain links TRBV27 to TRBJ1-1; D is unresolved. The CDR3 has 13 amino acids. CDR1 is MNHEY and CDR2 is SMNVEV in the germline V gene (reference sequence). The V end was cut by 2 bases, the J end by 1 base, with 5 bases between. Here the CDR3 reads CASSLKGNTEAFF. In nucleotides, the CDR3 is TGTGCCAGCAGTTTAAAGGGGAACACTGAAGCTTTCTTT.

The genes are TRBV27 and TRBJ2-7; 7 bases match TRBD1. CDR3 length equals 14 residues. Germline CDR1 MNHEY, CDR2 SMNVEV (reference sequence). Losses at the gene ends were 8 bases for V and 6 bases for J; bases not matched to a gene: 13. CDR3 sequence: CASGYSDRAGEQYF. CDR3 bases: TGTGCCAGCGGGTACTCAGACAGGGCTGGCGAGCAGTACTTC.

The chain joins TRBV9 to TRBJ2-1; 7 nucleotides agree with TRBD2. Trimming cost V 6 bases and J 5 bases; bases outside gene matches: 5. Germline-derived CDR1 and CDR2 are SGDLS and YYNGEE. The CDR3 spans 13 residues. The CDR3 DNA reads TGTGCCAGCACGGAGCGGGGTAACAATGAGCAGTTCTTC. Protein sequence: CASTERGNNEQFF.

This clone showed up just a few times. The chain combines TRBV5-1 with TRBJ1-1, with unresolved D. Germline V gene data show CDR1 as SGHRS and CDR2 as YFSETQ. The CDR3 is 13 amino acids. V was clipped by 6 bases and J by 4 bases, with 13 bases between them. CDR3 loop: CASNFGYGTEAFF. The CDR3 DNA is TGCGCCAGCAATTTCGGGTACGGCACTGAAGCTTTCTTT. Full variable domain (missing parts from reference TRBV5-1 and TRBJ1-1): KAGVTQTPRYLIKTRGQQVTLSCSPISGHRSVSWYQQTPGQGLQFLFEYFSETQRNKGNFPGRFSGRQFSNSRSEMNVSTLELGDSALYLCASNFGYGTEAFFGQGTRLTVV.

The V gene is TRBV7-6, the J gene TRBJ2-5; TRBD1 matches at 7 bases. Germline CDR1 and CDR2: SGHVS and FNYEAQ. Unmatched junction bases numbered 6, after V lost 5 bases and J lost 3 bases. The CDR3 loop spans 14 amino acids. CDR3: CASSQGQRKETQYF. The CDR3 DNA follows: TGTGCCAGCAGCCAGGGACAGCGAAAAGAGACCCAGTACTTC.

The V gene is TRBV9, the J gene TRBJ2-1, with D unresolved. Germline-derived CDR1 and CDR2 are SGDLS and YYNGEE. Trimming took off 0 bases at V and 5 bases at J, with 9 bases between the two ends. This CDR3 is 14 amino acids long. The chain's CDR3 is CASSVVNRDNEQFF. The CDR3 DNA reads TGTGCCAGCAGCGTAGTTAATCGGGACAATGAGCAGTTCTTC.

The chain uses TRBV15 and TRBJ2-5; 8 bases line up with TRBD1. The V gene end was trimmed by 10 bases and the J gene end by 4 bases; junction bases not matched to a gene: 11. This CDR3 spans 14 amino acids. Germline assignment: CDR1 LNHNV and CDR2 YYDKDF (reference sequence). The CDR3 DNA reads TGTGCCAGCGCTAAATCCGGGACAGGAGAGACCCAGTACTTC. Residues: CASAKSGTGETQYF.

The chain links TRBV5-1 to TRBJ1-2; D is unresolved. Germline V CDR1 and CDR2: SGHRS, YFSETQ. CDR3 length equals 16 residues. V was cut by 0 bases and J by 0 bases, with 12 bases left in between. DNA for the CDR3: TGCGCCAGCAGCTTGGTGTTGGCGGGGACTAACTATGGCTACACCTTC. Translation gives CASSLVLAGTNYGYTF. The full variable domain, its missing parts supplied by reference TRBV5-1 and TRBJ1-2, is KAGVTQTPRYLIKTRGQQVTLSCSPISGHRSVSWYQQTPGQGLQFLFEYFSETQRNKGNFPGRFSGRQFSNSRSEMNVSTLELGDSALYLCASSLVLAGTNYGYTFGSGTRLTVV.

V usage is TRBV6-5 and J usage is TRBJ1-1; perhaps TRBD1 as D (5 bases). From germline, CDR1 is MNHEY and CDR2 SVGAGI. The CDR3 spans 15 residues. V was pared by 0 bases and J by 8 bases, with 16 bases between. Here the CDR3 reads CASSYSTATYMEAFF. As DNA, the CDR3 is TGTGCCAGCAGTTACTCGACAGCTACCTATATGGAAGCTTTCTTT.

The chain joins TRBV7-3 to TRBJ1-1, with D possibly TRBD1 on 6 matching bases. V shed 8 bases and J shed 7 bases, with 17 bases lying between them. The CDR3 consists of 13 residues. From germline, CDR1 is SGHTA and CDR2 FQGTGA. CDR3 sequence (DNA): TGTGCCAGCGCTGGGGGGACGGACAGTGAAGCTTTCTTT. Residues: CASAGGTDSEAFF.

By proportion, this clone is medium-sized. The chain combines TRBV19 with TRBJ1-5; no definite D call. CDR3 length: 13 amino acids. The germline V gene has CDR1 LNHDA and CDR2 SQIVND (reference sequence). V gave up 1 base and J gave up 5 bases, with 6 bases separating them. The CDR3 region is CASSIGRYQPQHF. In DNA form, the CDR3 reads TGTGCCAGTAGTATAGGCAGATATCAGCCCCAGCATTTT. Using reference TRBV19 and TRBJ1-5 for the parts outside the CDR3, the full variable domain is DGGITQSPKYLFRKEGQNVTLSCEQNLNHDAMYWYRQDPGQGLRLIYYSQIVNDFQKGDIAEGYSVSREKKESFPLTVTSAQKNPTAFYLCASSIGRYQPQHFGDGTRLSIL.

The rearrangement joins TRBV7-2 to TRBJ2-1; 7 nucleotides align to TRBD2. This CDR3 comprises 15 residues. With 5 bases clipped from V and 3 bases from J, the junction kept 7 bases outside the gene matches. The germline gives CDR1 SGHTA, CDR2 FQGNSA. CDR3: CASSPGTTVYNEQFF. The CDR3 DNA follows: TGTGCCAGCAGCCCCGGGACTACGGTCTACAATGAGCAGTTCTTC.

The chain carries TRBV19 and TRBJ1-1, with 7 bases that match TRBD1. CDR3 length: 16 amino acids. J lost 1 base, V lost 3 bases, and 8 bases had no gene match. Per the germline V gene, CDR1 is LNHDA and CDR2 is SQIVND (reference sequence). Here the CDR3 reads CASSIGVRTGNTEAFF. For the CDR3, the DNA is TGTGCCAGTAGTATCGGAGTAAGGACAGGGAACACTGAAGCTTTCTTT. The whole variable domain, filled in from reference TRBV19 and TRBJ1-1, reads DGGITQSPKYLFRKEGQNVTLSCEQNLNHDAMYWYRQDPGQGLRLIYYSQIVNDFQKGDIAEGYSVSREKKESFPLTVTSAQKNPTAFYLCASSIGVRTGNTEAFFGQGTRLTVV.